The rows below give T cell receptor beta chains drawn from one sample of a study of blood T cell repertoires in COVID-19. Measured with immunoSEQ multiplex PCR; TCRdb has only the in-frame clones, and not every one. The data show more than 95,000 clones, with around 92% seen just once and 3.5% held by the top ten. The sequencing sample was made of peripheral blood. The receptor source for this set is a woman aged 60-75 years with acute or convalescent COVID-19. Each CDR3 is given with its conserved first and last residue. Each record gives: D gene, V gene, J gene, clone size, CDR3 length, CDR3 DNA, CDR3 protein. A D gene is named only where the DNA matches it firmly. Some rows mark clone size as missing; the rest say once, few, many or name a class of expanded clone.

TRBD1,TRBV2,TRBJ1-1,-,15,TGTGCCAGCAGTACCCAGGGGGCAGGGAACACTGAAGCTTTCTTT,CASSTQGAGNTEAFF
-,TRBV28,TRBJ1-1,-,13,TGTGCCAGCCCCAACCAACAGGGCACTGAAGCTTTCTTT,CASPNQQGTEAFF
TRBD1,TRBV24-1,TRBJ1-2,-,17,TGTGCCACCAGTGATTCCCACGGGACAGGCCTCCCTTATGGCTACACCTTC,CATSDSHGTGLPYGYTF
-,TRBV19,TRBJ2-7,-,13,TGTGCCAGTAATCAGGGGATTAGCTACGAGCAGTACTTC,CASNQGISYEQYF
-,TRBV19,TRBJ1-1,few,12,TGTGCCAGTAGTAGACAAAACACTGAAGCTTTCTTT,CASSRQNTEAFF
TRBD1,TRBV5-6,TRBJ1-5,-,18,TGTGCCAGCAGCTTGTCCCCTCGGGGACAGGGTGGCAATCAGCCCCAGCATTTT,CASSLSPRGQGGNQPQHF
TRBD1,TRBV4-1,TRBJ1-2,-,15,TGCGCCAGCAGCCAAGGGACAGGCAGTTTCTATGGCTACACCTTC,CASSQGTGSFYGYTF
-,TRBV9,TRBJ1-2,-,14,TGTGCCAGCAGCGTAGGAAGCAGAGGCTATGGCTACACCTTC,CASSVGSRGYGYTF
-,TRBV7-9,TRBJ2-3,once,14,TGTGCCAGCAGCAGGCGGGACTTCACAGATACGCAGTATTTT,CASSRRDFTDTQYF
-,TRBV27,TRBJ2-5,-,11,TGTGCCAGCACCAGAGGGGAGACCCAGTACTTC,CASTRGETQYF
TRBD1,TRBV5-5,TRBJ2-7,-,14,TGTGCCAGCAGCTCCGGGACAGGGATCTACGAGCAGTACTTC,CASSSGTGIYEQYF
-,TRBV15,TRBJ2-7,-,15,TGTGCCACCAGGGTTGAGGGCGGGAGAGGGGGCGAGCAGTACTTC,CATRVEGGRGGEQYF
-,TRBV2,TRBJ1-5,-,14,TGTGCCAGCAGTGTAGGTCAGGCGAATCAGCCCCAGCATTTT,CASSVGQANQPQHF
-,TRBV11-2,TRBJ1-1,-,11,TGTGCCAGCAGCCCCCGGGACAAGGCTTTCTTT,CASSPRDKAFF
-,TRBV24-1,TRBJ1-1,-,15,TGTGCCACCAGGGATAGCGGACAGTCGAACACTGAAGCTTTCTTT,CATRDSGQSNTEAFF
-,TRBV5-3,TRBJ1-3,once,17,TGTGCCGGCCAGGGAGCAGGACAGCAGCTCTCTGGAAACACCATATATTTT,CAGQGAGQQLSGNTIYF
-,TRBV7-6,TRBJ1-3,-,15,TGTGCCAGCAGCTTAGAGGCAGGGGCTGGAAACACCATATATTTT,CASSLEAGAGNTIYF
-,TRBV30,TRBJ1-2,-,14,TGTGCCTGGAGTGGCAACCATAGAAACTATGGCTACACCTTC,CAWSGNHRNYGYTF
TRBD2,TRBV14,TRBJ2-7,-,14,TGTGCCAGCAGCCAGGGACTAGCGGTTTACGAGCAGTACTTC,CASSQGLAVYEQYF
TRBD1,TRBV7-9,TRBJ1-5,-,16,TGTGCCAGCAGCTTAGCGAGGGACAGGGACAATCAGCCCCAGCATTTT,CASSLARDRDNQPQHF
TRBD2,TRBV7-9,TRBJ2-3,few,15,TGTGCCAGCAGCTCTAGCGGATCTAGCACAGATACGCAGTATTTT,CASSSSGSSTDTQYF
-,TRBV28,TRBJ1-3,-,15,TGTGCCAGCAGTTTAGAGCTGTTCTCTGGAAACACCATATATTTT,CASSLELFSGNTIYF
TRBD1,TRBV3-1/TRBV3-2,TRBJ2-2,few,15,TGTGCCAGCAGCCAGGGAGACAGGGACACCGGGGAGCTGTTTTTT,CASSQGDRDTGELFF
TRBD2,TRBV7-8,TRBJ2-1,few,16,TGTGCCAGCAGCCGAGGGACTAGCGGGAGTAACAATGAGCAGTTCTTC,CASSRGTSGSNNEQFF
TRBD1,TRBV10-3,TRBJ2-3,-,15,TGTGCCATTCGCGAGGGGACAGGGGGCACAGATACGCAGTATTTT,CAIREGTGGTDTQYF
TRBD1,TRBV27,TRBJ1-2,-,15,TGTGCCAGCAGAAAGGGGGGACAGTCCGACTATGGCTACACCTTC,CASRKGGQSDYGYTF
-,TRBV24-1,TRBJ2-1,-,13,TGTGCCACCAGTGATTTGATCGCGGGAGAGCAGTTCTTC,CATSDLIAGEQFF
TRBD2,TRBV4-2,TRBJ2-5,-,18,TGTGCCAGCAGCCGCACCTCCGGGACTAGCGGGCCCCAAGAGACCCAGTACTTC,CASSRTSGTSGPQETQYF
-,TRBV13,TRBJ1-4,-,14,TGTGCCAGCAGCCCCAGGAAATCAAATGAAAAACTGTTTTTT,CASSPRKSNEKLFF
-,TRBV6-5,TRBJ1-5,-,14,TGTGCCAGCAGCGGGGGACGGAGCAATCAGCCCCAGCATTTT,CASSGGRSNQPQHF
-,TRBV10-3,TRBJ1-2,few,12,TGTGCCATCAGTTCCGAGGCCGGTGGCTACACCTTC,CAISSEAGGYTF
TRBD1,TRBV24-1,TRBJ1-2,-,16,TGTGCCACCAGTGATTTTAGTGGGACAGCTAACTATGGCTACACCTTC,CATSDFSGTANYGYTF
-,TRBV15,TRBJ2-7,-,13,TGTGCCACCAGCAGAGATAGGGGAAAAGAGCAGTACTTC,CATSRDRGKEQYF
-,TRBV29-1,TRBJ1-2,-,11,TGCACCGGAGGGGAGGACTATGGCTACACCTTC,CTGGEDYGYTF
TRBD1,TRBV28,TRBJ2-7,-,15,TGTGCCAGCAGTCCCCCGGACAGGGGGACCTCCGAGCAGTACTTC,CASSPPDRGTSEQYF
-,TRBV7-2,TRBJ2-5,-,16,TGTGCCAGCAGCTTAGACCGTGGGGCCGTCCAAGAGACCCAGTACTTC,CASSLDRGAVQETQYF
-,TRBV5-8,TRBJ1-2,-,14,TGTGCCAGCAGCTTGGAAGGGGTGGACTATGGCTACACCTTC,CASSLEGVDYGYTF
-,TRBV28,TRBJ2-1,-,14,TGTGCCAGCAGGAGGCTTCGGGTTTACAATGAGCAGTTCTTC,CASRRLRVYNEQFF
-,TRBV19,TRBJ1-1,-,12,TGTGCCAGTGATACAGGCACCACTGAAGCTTTCTTT,CASDTGTTEAFF
TRBD2,TRBV9,TRBJ2-7,-,16,TGTGCCAGCAGCGTAGGGTCCCACGGGAGGACGGTAGAGCAGTACTTC,CASSVGSHGRTVEQYF
-,TRBV19,TRBJ1-3,-,14,TGTGCCAGCGTCAGGGAAGTATCGGGAAACACCATATATTTT,CASVREVSGNTIYF
-,TRBV3-1/TRBV3-2,TRBJ2-1,-,15,TGTGCCAGCCAACGAGGGAGCGGGTCCTACAATGAGCAGTTCTTC,CASQRGSGSYNEQFF
TRBD1,TRBV6-1,TRBJ1-2,once,14,TGTGCCAGCAGTGACCCCGGGACAGACTATGGCTACACCTTC,CASSDPGTDYGYTF
TRBD1,TRBV5-4,TRBJ1-1,-,13,TGTGCCAGCAGCACAATGGACAGGGTTGAAGCTTTCTTT,CASSTMDRVEAFF
TRBD2,TRBV3-1/TRBV3-2,TRBJ2-5,-,15,TGTGCCAGCAGCCCCCGCCGGGGGGGAGGAGAGACCCAGTACTTC,CASSPRRGGGETQYF
TRBD2,TRBV15,TRBJ2-7,-,17,TGTGCCACCAGCAGTCCCGTCCCTACTAGCGGGAGATACGAGCAGTACTTC,CATSSPVPTSGRYEQYF
TRBD2,TRBV10-3,TRBJ2-1,-,19,TGTGCCATCAGTGAGTCGTCAGGTCGAGCGGGAGGCTCCTACAATGAGCAGTTCTTC,CAISESSGRAGGSYNEQFF
-,TRBV7-2,TRBJ1-1,-,15,TGTGCCAGCAGCTTAGCGGGAGGGATGAACACTGAAGCTTTCTTT,CASSLAGGMNTEAFF
TRBD1,TRBV28,TRBJ1-5,-,15,TGTGCCAGCAGTCCAGGGACAGGGTCGAGTCAGCCCCAGCATTTT,CASSPGTGSSQPQHF